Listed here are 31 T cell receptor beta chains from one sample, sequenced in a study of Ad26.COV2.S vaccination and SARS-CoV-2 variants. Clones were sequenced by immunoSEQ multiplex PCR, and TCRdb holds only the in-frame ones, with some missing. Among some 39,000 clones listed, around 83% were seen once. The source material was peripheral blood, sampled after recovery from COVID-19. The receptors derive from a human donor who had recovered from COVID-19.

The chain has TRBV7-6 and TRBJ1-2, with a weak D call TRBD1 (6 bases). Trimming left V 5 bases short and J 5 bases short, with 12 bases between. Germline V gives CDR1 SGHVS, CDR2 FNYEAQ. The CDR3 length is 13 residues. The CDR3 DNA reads TGTGCCAGCAGCCCGGACAGCCGTTATGGCTACACCTTC. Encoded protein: CASSPDSRYGYTF.

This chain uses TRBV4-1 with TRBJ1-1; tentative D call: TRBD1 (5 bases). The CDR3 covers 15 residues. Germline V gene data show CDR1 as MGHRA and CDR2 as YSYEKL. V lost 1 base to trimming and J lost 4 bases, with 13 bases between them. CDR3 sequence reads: CASSQVPGVATEAFF. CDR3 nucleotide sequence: TGCGCCAGCAGCCAAGTCCCGGGGGTGGCCACTGAAGCTTTCTTT.

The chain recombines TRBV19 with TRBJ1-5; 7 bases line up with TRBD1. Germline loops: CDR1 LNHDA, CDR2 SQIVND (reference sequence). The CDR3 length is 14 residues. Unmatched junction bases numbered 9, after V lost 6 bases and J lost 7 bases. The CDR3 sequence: CASSTTGTGQPQHF. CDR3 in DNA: TGTGCCAGTAGCACGACAGGGACGGGACAGCCCCAGCATTTT.

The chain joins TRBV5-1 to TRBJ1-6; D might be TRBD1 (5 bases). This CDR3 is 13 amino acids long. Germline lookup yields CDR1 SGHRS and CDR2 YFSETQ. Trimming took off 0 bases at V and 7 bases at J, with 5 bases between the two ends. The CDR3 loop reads CASSLDRNSPLHF. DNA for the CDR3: TGCGCCAGCAGCTTGGACAGGAATTCACCCCTCCACTTT.

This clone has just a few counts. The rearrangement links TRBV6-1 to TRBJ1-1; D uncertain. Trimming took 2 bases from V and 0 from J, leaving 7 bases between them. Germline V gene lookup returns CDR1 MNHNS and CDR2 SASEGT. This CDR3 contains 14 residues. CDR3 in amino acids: CASSERQLNTEAFF. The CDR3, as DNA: TGTGCCAGCAGTGAACGGCAGTTGAACACTGAAGCTTTCTTT.

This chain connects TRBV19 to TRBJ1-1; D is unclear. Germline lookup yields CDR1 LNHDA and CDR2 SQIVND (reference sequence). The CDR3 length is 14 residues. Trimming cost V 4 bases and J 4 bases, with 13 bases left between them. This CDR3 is CASSTRRGPTEAFF. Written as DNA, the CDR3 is TGTGCCAGTAGTACCCGGAGAGGGCCCACTGAAGCTTTCTTT.

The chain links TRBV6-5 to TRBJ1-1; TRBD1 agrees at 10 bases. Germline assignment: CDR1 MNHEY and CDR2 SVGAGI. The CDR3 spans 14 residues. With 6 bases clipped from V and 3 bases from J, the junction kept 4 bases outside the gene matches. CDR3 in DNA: TGTGCCAGCAGCACGGACAGGGGGGACACTGAAGCTTTCTTT. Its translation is CASSTDRGDTEAFF.

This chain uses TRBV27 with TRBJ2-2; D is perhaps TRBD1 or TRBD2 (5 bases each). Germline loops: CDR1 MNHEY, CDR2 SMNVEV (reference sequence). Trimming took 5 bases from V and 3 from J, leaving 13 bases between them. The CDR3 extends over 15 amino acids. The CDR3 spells CASSPRGPDTGELFF. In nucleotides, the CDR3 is TGTGCCAGCAGTCCTCGGGGCCCGGACACCGGGGAGCTGTTTTTT.

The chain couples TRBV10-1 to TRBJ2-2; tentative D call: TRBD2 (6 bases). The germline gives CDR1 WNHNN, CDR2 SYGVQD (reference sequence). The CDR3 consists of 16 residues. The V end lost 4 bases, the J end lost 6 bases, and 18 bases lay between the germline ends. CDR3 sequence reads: CASSARLVRSAGELFF. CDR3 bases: TGCGCCAGCAGTGCACGACTAGTCAGATCGGCCGGGGAGCTGTTTTTT.

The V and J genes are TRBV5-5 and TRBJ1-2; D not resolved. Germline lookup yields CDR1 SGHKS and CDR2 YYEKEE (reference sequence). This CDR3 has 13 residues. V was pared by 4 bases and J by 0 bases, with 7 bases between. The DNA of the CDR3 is TGTGCCAGCAGCATCGGGACTAACTATGGCTACACCTTC. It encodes CASSIGTNYGYTF.

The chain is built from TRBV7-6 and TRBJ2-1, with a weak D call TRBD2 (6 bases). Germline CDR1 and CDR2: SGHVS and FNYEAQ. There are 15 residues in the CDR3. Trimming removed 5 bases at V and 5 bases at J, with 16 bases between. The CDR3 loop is CASSHPLAHDNEQFF. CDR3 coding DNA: TGTGCCAGCAGCCATCCGCTAGCGCACGACAATGAGCAGTTCTTC.

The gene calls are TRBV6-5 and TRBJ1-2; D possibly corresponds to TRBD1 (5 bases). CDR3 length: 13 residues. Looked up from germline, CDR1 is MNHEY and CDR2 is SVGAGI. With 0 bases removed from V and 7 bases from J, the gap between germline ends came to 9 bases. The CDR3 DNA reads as TGTGCCAGCAGTTACTCGGCAGGGCGTGGCTACACCTTC. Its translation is CASSYSAGRGYTF.

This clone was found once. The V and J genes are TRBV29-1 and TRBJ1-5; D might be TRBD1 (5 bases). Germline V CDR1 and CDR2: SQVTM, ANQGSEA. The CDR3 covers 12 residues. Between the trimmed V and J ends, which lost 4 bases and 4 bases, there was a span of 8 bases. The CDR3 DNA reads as TGCAGCGTTGGAGAGGGGAATCAGCCCCAGCATTTT. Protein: CSVGEGNQPQHF.

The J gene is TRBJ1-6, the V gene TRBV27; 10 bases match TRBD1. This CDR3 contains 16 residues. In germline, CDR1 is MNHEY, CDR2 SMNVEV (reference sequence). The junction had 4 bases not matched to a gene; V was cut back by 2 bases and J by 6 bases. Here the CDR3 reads CASSLTGTGANSPLHF. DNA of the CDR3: TGTGCCAGCAGTTTAACCGGGACAGGGGCTAATTCACCCCTCCACTTT.

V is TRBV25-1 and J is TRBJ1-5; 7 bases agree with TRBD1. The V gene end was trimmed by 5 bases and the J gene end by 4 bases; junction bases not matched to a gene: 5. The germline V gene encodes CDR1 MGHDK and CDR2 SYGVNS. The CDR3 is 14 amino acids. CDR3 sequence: CASSQTGRNQPQHF. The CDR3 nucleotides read TGTGCCAGCAGTCAGACAGGGAGGAATCAGCCCCAGCATTTT. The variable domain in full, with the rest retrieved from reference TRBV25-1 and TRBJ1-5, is EADIYQTPRYLVIGTGKKITLECSQTMGHDKMYWYQQDPGMELHLIHYSYGVNSTEKGDLSSESTVSRIRTEHFPLTLESARPSHTSQYLCASSQTGRNQPQHFGDGTRLSIL.

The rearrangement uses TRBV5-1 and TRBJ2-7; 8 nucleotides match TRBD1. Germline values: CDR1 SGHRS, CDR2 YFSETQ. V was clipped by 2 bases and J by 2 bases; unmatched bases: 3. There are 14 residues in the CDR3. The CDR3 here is CASSLKQGAYEQYF. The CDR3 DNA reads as TGCGCCAGCAGCTTAAAACAGGGGGCCTACGAGCAGTACTTC.

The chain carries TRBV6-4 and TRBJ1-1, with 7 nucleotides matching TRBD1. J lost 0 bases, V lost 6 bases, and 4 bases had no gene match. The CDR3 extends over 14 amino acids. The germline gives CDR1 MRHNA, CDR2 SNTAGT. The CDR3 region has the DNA TGTGCCAGCAGCAGACAGGGCATGAACACTGAAGCTTTCTTT. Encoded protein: CASSRQGMNTEAFF.

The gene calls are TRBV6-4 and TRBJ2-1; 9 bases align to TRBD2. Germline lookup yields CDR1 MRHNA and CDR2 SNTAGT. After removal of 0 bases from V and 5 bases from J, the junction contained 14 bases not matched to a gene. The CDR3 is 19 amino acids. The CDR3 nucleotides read TGTGCCAGCAGTGACTCGAGTCGGGGTGGACTAGCGACACACAATGAGCAGTTCTTC. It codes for CASSDSSRGGLATHNEQFF.

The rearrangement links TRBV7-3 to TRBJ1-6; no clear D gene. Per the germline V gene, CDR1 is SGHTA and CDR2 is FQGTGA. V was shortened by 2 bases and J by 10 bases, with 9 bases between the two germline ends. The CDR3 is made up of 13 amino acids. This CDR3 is CASSLGNRSPLHF. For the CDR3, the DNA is TGTGCCAGCAGCTTAGGGAATAGGTCACCCCTCCACTTT.

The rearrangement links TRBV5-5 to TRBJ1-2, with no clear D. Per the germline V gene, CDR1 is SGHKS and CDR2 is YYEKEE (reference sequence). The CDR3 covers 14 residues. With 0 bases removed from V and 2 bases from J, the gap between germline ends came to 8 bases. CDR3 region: CASSLVPANYGYTF. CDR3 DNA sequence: TGTGCCAGCAGCTTGGTCCCAGCGAACTATGGCTACACCTTC.

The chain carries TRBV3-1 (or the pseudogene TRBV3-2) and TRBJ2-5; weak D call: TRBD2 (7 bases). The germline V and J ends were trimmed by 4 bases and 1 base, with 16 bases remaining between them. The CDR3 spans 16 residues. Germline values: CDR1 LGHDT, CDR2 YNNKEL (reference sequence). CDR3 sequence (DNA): TGTGCCAGCAGCCCCCCCGGAGGGGGGGGCCAAGAGACCCAGTACTTC. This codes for CASSPPGGGGQETQYF.

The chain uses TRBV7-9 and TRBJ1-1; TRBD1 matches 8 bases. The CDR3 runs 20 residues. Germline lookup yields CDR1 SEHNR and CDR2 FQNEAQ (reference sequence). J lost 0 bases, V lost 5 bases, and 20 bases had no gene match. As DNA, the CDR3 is TGTGCCAGCAGCACACGGACAGGGTGGTTTTTTAGCGGAATGAACACTGAAGCTTTCTTT. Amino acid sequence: CASSTRTGWFFSGMNTEAFF.

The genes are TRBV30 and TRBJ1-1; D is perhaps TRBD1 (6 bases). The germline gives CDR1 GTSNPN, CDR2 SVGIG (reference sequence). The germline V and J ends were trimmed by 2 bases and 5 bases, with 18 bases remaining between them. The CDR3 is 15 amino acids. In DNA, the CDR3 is TGTGCCTGGAGTAGATTGGGGGCAGGACAGACTGAAGCTTTCTTT. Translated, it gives CAWSRLGAGQTEAFF.

In nucleotides, the CDR3 is TGTGCCAGCACCCGCCGGGGGAGAGGGGATTCACCCCTCCACTTT. It translates to CASTRRGRGDSPLHF. V is TRBV9 and J is TRBJ1-6; a weak D match, TRBD1 (5 bases). The CDR3 is made up of 15 amino acids. V gave up 6 bases and J gave up 8 bases, with 18 bases separating them. Germline CDR1 reads SGDLS; CDR2 reads YYNGEE.

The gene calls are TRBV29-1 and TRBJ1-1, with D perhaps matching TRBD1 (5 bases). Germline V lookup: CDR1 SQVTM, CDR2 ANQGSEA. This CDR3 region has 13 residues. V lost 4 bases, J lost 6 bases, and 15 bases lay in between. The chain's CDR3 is CSVAGWGAAEAFF. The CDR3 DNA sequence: TGCAGCGTTGCGGGGTGGGGCGCGGCTGAAGCTTTCTTT.

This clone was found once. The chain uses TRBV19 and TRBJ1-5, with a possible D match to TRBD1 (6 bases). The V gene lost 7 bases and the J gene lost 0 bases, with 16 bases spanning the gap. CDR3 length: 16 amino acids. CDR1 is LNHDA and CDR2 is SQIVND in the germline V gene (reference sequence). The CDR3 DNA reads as TGTGCCAGTACCCCGGACAGCCTTAATAGCAATCAGCCCCAGCATTTT. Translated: CASTPDSLNSNQPQHF.

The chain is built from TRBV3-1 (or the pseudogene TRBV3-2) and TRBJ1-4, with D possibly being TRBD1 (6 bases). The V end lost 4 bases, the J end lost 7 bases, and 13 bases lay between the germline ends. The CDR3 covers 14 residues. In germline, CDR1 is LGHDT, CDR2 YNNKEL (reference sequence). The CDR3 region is CASSPHGGGEKLFF. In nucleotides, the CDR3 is TGTGCCAGCAGCCCCCATGGAGGGGGTGAAAAACTGTTTTTT.

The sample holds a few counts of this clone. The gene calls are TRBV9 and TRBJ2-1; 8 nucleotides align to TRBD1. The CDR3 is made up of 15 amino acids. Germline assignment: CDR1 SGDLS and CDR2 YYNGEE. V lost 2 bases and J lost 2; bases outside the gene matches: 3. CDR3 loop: CASSVDRGPYNEQFF. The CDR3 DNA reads TGTGCCAGCAGCGTCGACAGGGGCCCCTACAATGAGCAGTTCTTC.

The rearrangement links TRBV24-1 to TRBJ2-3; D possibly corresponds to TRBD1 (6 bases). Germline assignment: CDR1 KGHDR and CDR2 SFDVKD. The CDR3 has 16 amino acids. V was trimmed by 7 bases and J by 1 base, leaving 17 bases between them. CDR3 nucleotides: TGTGCCACCAGAAAAGCAGGGACACGCGGCACAGATACGCAGTATTTT. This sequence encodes CATRKAGTRGTDTQYF.

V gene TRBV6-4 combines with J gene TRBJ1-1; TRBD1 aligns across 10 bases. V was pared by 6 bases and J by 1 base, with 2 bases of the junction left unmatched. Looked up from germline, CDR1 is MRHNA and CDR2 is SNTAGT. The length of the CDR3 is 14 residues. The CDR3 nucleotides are TGTGCCAGCAGCAGACAGGGGGCGAACACTGAAGCTTTCTTT. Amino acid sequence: CASSRQGANTEAFF.

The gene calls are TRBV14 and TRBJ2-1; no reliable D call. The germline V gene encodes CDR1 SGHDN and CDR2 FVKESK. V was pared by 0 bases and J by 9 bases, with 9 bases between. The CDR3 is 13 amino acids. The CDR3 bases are TGTGCCAGCAGCCAAGACCCCGTAGGTGAGCAGTTCTTC. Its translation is CASSQDPVGEQFF.